This T cell receptor beta chain was documented in a study of cytomegalovirus exposure and HLA in healthy donors. Broader study findings: Only CMV serostatus was available as immune exposure information.

It was with 60 Vbeta and 13 Jbeta primers that the PCR ran. Profiled with immunoSEQ multiplex PCR; TCRdb holds only in-frame clones, not every one. Seen in this sample are approximately 93,000 clones; the ten most common clones hold around 3.4%. A remark on this clone: What it binds is unknown.

Material for sequencing was PBMCs. The receptor was isolated from a woman aged 25-40 years in good health and CMV-seronegative.

The CDR3 coding sequence is TGTGCCAGCAGCTTGGGACAGGGGGACGAGCAGTACTTC. Protein sequence: CASSLGQGDEQYF. The chain uses TRBV7-9 and TRBJ2-7; TRBD1 matches at 11 bases. This CDR3 spans 13 amino acids. CDR1 is SEHNR and CDR2 is FQNEAQ in the germline V gene (reference sequence). J was trimmed by 5 bases and V by 3 bases; bases with no gene match: 0.